This T cell receptor beta chain is drawn from a study of control samples from healthy donors and cancer patients. Germline assignment: CDR1 SGHTA and CDR2 FQGNSA. The junction had 10 bases not matched to a gene; V was cut back by 5 bases and J by 8 bases. This CDR3 has 14 residues. The assay was immunoSEQ multiplex PCR, and TCRdb's table has in-frame clones only and misses some. The sample records 170,000 or so clones, around 91% being singletons. The rearrangement uses TRBV7-2 and TRBJ1-2; 8 nucleotides align to TRBD1. The sequenced material came from blood. This sequence was found in a woman aged 45-65 years in good health. CDR3 sequence: CASSLRDRRGGYTF. CDR3 DNA sequence: TGTGCCAGCAGCCTCCGGGACAGGAGAGGAGGCTACACCTTC.